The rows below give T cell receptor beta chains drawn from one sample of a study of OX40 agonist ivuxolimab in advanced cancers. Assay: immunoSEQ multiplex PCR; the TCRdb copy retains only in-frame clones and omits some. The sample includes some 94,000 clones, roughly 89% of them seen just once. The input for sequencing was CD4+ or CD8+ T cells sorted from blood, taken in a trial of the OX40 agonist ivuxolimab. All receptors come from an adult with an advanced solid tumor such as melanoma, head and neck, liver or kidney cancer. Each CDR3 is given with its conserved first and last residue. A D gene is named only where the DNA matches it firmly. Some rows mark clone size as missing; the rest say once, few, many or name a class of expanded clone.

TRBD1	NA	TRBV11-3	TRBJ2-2	CASSQGQGSSGELFF	TGTGCCAGCTCCCAGGGACAGGGTTCGTCAGGGGAGCTGTTTTTT
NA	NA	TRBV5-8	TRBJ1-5	CASSRSKFFGASSNQPQHF	TGTGCCAGCAGCCGTTCTAAATTTTTCGGGGCTTCTAGCAATCAGCCCCAGCATTTT
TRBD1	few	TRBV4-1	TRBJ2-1	CASSQQTLRDRAYNEQFF	TGCGCCAGCAGCCAACAAACTCTCCGGGACAGGGCCTACAATGAGCAGTTCTTC
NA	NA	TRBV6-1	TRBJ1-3	CASSEGPASSGNTIYF	TGTGCCAGCAGTGAAGGACCGGCTAGCTCTGGAAACACCATATATTTT
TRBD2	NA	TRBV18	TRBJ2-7	CASSPTSGRAGYEQYF	TGTGCCAGCTCACCAACTAGCGGGAGGGCCGGCTACGAGCAGTACTTC
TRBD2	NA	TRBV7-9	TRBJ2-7	CASSLGGRDGYEQYF	TGTGCCAGCAGCTTAGGGGGGAGGGACGGCTACGAGCAGTACTTC
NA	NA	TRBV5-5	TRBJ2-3	CASSFGGRDTQYF	TGTGCCAGCAGCTTCGGCGGACGGGATACGCAGTATTTT
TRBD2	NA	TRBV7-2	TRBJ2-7	CASSLLGGSITYEQYF	TGTGCCAGCAGCTTACTCGGCGGGAGTATAACCTACGAGCAGTACTTC
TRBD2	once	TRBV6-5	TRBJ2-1	CASSYSGKQFF	TGTGCCAGCAGTTACAGCGGGAAGCAGTTCTTC
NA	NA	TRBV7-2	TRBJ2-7	CASSSNPGTAYEQYF	TGTGCCAGCAGCTCTAACCCCGGGACTGCCTACGAGCAGTACTTC
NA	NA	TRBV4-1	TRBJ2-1	CASSQGSPFRKGNEQFF	TGCGCCAGCAGCCAAGGAAGCCCCTTTAGGAAGGGCAATGAGCAGTTCTTC
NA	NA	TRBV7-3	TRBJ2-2	CASSLTGSRVAGELFF	TGTGCCAGCAGCTTAACGGGCTCCAGGGTGGCCGGGGAGCTGTTTTTT
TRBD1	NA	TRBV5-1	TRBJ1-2	CASSLSTGDNYGYTF	TGCGCCAGCAGCTTATCTACAGGGGACAACTATGGCTACACCTTC
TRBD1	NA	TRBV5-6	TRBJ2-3	CASSLLGQTYSTDTQYF	TGTGCCAGCAGCCTCTTGGGACAGACCTATTCCACAGATACGCAGTATTTT
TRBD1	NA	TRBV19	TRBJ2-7	CASNVGAGGEQYF	TGTGCCAGTAATGTGGGGGCAGGGGGCGAGCAGTACTTC
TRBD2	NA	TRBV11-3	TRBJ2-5	CASSQGLAGVYQETQYF	TGTGCCAGCAGCCAGGGACTAGCGGGAGTTTATCAAGAGACCCAGTACTTC
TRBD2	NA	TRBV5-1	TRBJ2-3	CASSLGTSLSTDTQYF	TGCGCCAGCAGCTTGGGGACTAGCCTAAGCACAGATACGCAGTATTTT
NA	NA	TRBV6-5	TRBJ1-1	CASSFTGNTEAFF	TGTGCCAGCAGCTTTACAGGGAACACTGAAGCTTTCTTT
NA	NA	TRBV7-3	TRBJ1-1	CASSPSGGMNTEAFF	TGTGCCAGCAGCCCCTCGGGGGGGATGAACACTGAAGCTTTCTTT
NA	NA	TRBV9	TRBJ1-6	CASSAGRFNSPLHF	TGTGCCAGCAGCGCTGGGAGGTTCAATTCACCCCTCCACTTT
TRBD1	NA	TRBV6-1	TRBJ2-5	CASSRDRDETQYF	TGTGCCAGCAGCCGGGACAGGGATGAGACCCAGTACTTC
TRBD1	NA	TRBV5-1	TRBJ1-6	CASSLAGTDNSPLHF	TGCGCCAGCAGCTTGGCTGGGACAGATAATTCACCCCTCCACTTT
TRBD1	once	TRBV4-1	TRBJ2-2	CASSLRDRWLTGELFF	TGCGCCAGCAGCCTGCGGGACAGGTGGTTAACCGGGGAGCTGTTTTTT
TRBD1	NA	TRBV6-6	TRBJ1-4	CASRGTGAEKLFF	TGTGCCAGCAGGGGGACAGGGGCCGAAAAACTGTTTTTT
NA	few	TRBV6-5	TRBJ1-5	CASSLDGINQPQHF	TGTGCCAGCAGCTTGGACGGGATCAATCAGCCCCAGCATTTT
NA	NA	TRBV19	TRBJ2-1	CASSTPPVGYNEQFF	TGTGCCAGTAGTACGCCCCCGGTTGGCTACAATGAGCAGTTCTTC